This TCR beta chain was captured by sequencing in a study of T-cell memory formation after mild COVID-19. General study points: CD4/CD8 balance held among clones contracting day 15 to 85, and later expanders leaned CD4+.

TCRdb analysed the 5' RACE reads with MiXCR anew, one entry per CDR3 protein. In the table there are about 44,000 distinct CDR3 sequences, about 7.1% of which are singletons. Germline V gene lookup returns CDR1 LGHDT and CDR2 YNNKEL (reference sequence). Deletions cut 3 bases from V and 2 bases from J, with 16 bases between. The CDR3 sequence is 16 residues long. This clonotype was counted between two and nine times. Its antigen is not known. This chain uses TRBV3-1 with TRBJ2-5, with a possible D match to TRBD2 (6 bases). Sequenced: PBMCs or a T cell subset sorted from them (not recorded which). The receptor's source is a man between 18 and 29 years old who had mild COVID-19 (a few samples of this study predate the infection). Cell type and time point are not known. CDR3 in DNA: TGTGCCAGCAGCCAGTCTCCGCCGGGACTTCAAGAGACCCAGTACTTC. Its protein product is CASSQSPPGLQETQYF.